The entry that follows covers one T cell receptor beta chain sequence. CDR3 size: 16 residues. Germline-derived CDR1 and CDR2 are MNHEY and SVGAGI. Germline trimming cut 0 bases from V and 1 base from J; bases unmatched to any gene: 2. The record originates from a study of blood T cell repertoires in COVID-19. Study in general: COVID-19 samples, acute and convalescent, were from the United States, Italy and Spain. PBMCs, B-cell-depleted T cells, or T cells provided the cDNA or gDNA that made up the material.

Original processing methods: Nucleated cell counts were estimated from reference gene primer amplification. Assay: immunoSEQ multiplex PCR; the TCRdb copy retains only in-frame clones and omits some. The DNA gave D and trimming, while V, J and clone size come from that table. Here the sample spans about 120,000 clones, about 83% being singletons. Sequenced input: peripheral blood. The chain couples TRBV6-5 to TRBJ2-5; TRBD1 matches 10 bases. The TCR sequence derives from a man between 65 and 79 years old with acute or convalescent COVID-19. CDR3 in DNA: TGTGCCAGCAGTTACTCCGGGACAGGGGCCCAAGAGACCCAGTACTTC. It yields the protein CASSYSGTGAQETQYF.